This entry concerns a single T cell receptor (beta chain). Its binding antigen is unknown. No quality values exist for individual bases; no much larger clone is one base distant. The data derive from a study of control samples from healthy donors and cancer patients (dated by TCRdb to 2018 to 2020). The germline V gene (reference sequence) specifies LNHDA as CDR1 and SQIVND as CDR2. V drops 1 base and J drops 8 bases, leaving 10 bases in between. The CDR3 measures 13 amino acids from cysteine to phenylalanine. Only the CDR3 portion is preserved as DNA: 39 bases, with reading frame beginning at the first base. The library was prepared using the immunoSEQ multiplex PCR assay. This immuneACCESS table, as held by TCRdb, lists in-frame sequences with V and J called but not all clones. Of the missing ones, under half trace to an unresolved V gene in checked studies; the others have no known cause. Recorded for this sample are fewer than 25,000 clones; roughly four fifths of them occurred a single time. Of the sample, 25% to 30% falls within the top ten clones.

The sample taken for sequencing was PBMCs. Recombination connected TRBV19 to TRBJ2-3; TRBD2 might be the D gene, on 5 matching bases. This TCR derives from a man between 60 and 70 years old with head and neck cancer. The DNA is TGTGCCAGTAGTATAGGAGGACTGAGTACGCAGTATTTT. It translates to CASSIGGLSTQYF.